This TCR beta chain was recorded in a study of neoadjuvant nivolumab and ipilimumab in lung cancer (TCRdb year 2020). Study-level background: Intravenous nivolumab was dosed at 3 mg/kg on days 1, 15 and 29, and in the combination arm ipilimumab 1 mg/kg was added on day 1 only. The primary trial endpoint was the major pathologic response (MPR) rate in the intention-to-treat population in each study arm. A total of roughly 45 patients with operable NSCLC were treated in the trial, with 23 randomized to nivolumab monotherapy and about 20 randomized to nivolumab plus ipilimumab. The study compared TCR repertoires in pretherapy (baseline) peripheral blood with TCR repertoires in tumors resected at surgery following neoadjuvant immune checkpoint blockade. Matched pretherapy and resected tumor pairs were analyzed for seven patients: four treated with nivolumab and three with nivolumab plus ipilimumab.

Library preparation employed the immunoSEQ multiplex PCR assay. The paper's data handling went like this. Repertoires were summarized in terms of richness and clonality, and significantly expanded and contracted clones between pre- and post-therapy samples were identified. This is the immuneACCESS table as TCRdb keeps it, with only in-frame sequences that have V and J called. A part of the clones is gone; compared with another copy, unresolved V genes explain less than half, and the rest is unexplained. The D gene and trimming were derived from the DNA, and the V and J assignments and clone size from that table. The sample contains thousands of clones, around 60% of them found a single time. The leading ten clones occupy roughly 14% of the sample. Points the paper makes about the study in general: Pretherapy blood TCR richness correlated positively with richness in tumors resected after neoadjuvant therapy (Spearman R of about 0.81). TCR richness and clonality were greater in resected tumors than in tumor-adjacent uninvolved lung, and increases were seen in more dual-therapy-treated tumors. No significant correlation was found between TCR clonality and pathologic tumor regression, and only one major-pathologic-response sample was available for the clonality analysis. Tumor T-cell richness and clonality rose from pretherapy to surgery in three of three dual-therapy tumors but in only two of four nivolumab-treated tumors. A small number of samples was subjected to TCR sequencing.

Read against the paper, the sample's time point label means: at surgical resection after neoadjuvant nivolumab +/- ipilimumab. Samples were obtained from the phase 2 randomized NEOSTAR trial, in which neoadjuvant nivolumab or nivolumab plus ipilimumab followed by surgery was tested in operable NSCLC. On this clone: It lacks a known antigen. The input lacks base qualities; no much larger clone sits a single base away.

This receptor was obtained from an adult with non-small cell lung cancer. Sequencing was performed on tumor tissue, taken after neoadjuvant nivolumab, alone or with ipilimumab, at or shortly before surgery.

The encoded CDR3 is CAWREGGANEKLFF. Read as DNA, the sequence is TGTGCCTGGAGGGAAGGGGGGGCAAATGAAAAACTGTTTTTT. The V and J segments used are TRBV30 and TRBJ1-4; TRBD1 might be the D gene, on 6 matching bases. Inclusive of the bounding cysteine and phenylalanine, the CDR3 is 14 residues long. This entry keeps only the CDR3 DNA: 42 bases, framed from base 1. CDR1 and CDR2 are drawn from the germline V gene (reference sequence): GTSNPN, SVGIG. Trimming removed 3 bases from V and 5 bases from J, leaving 13 bases between the germline ends.